Listed below are T cell receptor beta chains from one sample, sequenced in a study of T-cell reconstitution after alpha-beta-depleted transplantation in children. TCRdb recomputed calls from the PCR reads with MiXCR, one row per CDR3 protein. The sample holds approximately 980,000 distinct CDR3 sequences, roughly 29% seen once. Sequences were derived from PBMCs, mostly from graft donor cells, sampled 360 days after TCRalphabeta/CD19-depleted stem cell transplant. These receptors were taken from a boy in the first two years of life who had a stem cell transplant for SCID, so the T cells may come from the graft donor. The CDR3 runs from the conserved cysteine through the conserved F or W. Fields, in order: clone size, D gene, J gene, V gene, CDR3 protein, CDR3 DNA. The D gene is left open where the match is weak. Some rows have no size entry. The others give once, few or many, or a class for an expanded clone.

- - TRBJ2-1 TRBV7-9 CATGTWTHRSSYNEQFF TGTGCCACCGGGACATGGACCCACAGAAGCTCCTACAATGAGCAGTTCTTC
- - TRBJ2-7 TRBV29-1 CSVAVRVIYFYEQYF TGCAGCGTTGCCGTCAGGGTCATTTATTTCTACGAGCAGTACTTC
few TRBD1 TRBJ2-7 TRBV6-5 CASSYSSGDSSYEQYF TGTGCCAGCAGTTACTCGAGTGGGGACAGCTCCTACGAGCAGTACTTC
many - TRBJ2-1 TRBV7-2 CASSSTNEQFF TGTGCCAGCAGCTCGACGAATGAGCAGTTCTTC
- - TRBJ2-5 TRBV11-2 CASSPKTDQETQYF TGTGCCAGCAGCCCGAAGACAGACCAAGAGACCCAGTACTTC
few TRBD1 TRBJ2-1 TRBV10-3 CAIRDTGTVNDEQFF TGTGCCATCAGGGACACCGGGACAGTGAATGATGAGCAGTTCTTC
- - TRBJ2-2 TRBV10-3 CAISGPGLNTGELFF TGTGCCATCAGTGGCCCAGGCCTGAACACCGGGGAGCTGTTTTTT
few - TRBJ1-1 TRBV7-6 CASSLRSGVNTEAFF TGTGCCAGCAGCTTAAGATCAGGGGTGAACACTGAAGCTTTCTTT
few - TRBJ2-7 TRBV20-1 CSGSSTVRDWTYEQYF TGCAGTGGGTCTTCTACAGTGCGGGACTGGACCTACGAGCAGTACTTC
- - TRBJ2-1 TRBV11-1 CASSLGRAARSAYNEQFF TGTGCCAGCAGCTTAGGCCGGGCCGCTCGCAGTGCGTACAATGAGCAGTTCTTC
- - TRBJ2-5 TRBV6-5 CASSYKEGPETQYF TGTGCCAGCAGTTATAAGGAGGGGCCAGAGACCCAGTACTTC
- TRBD1 TRBJ1-4 TRBV10-3 CAIRCTGTGGRLNEKLFF TGTGCCATCAGATGCACCGGGACAGGGGGCCGTTTGAATGAAAAACTGTTTTTT
- - TRBJ2-3 TRBV12-5 CASGTEQGSYTDTQYF TGTGCTAGTGGTACGGAACAGGGTTCGTACACAGATACGCAGTATTTT
- TRBD1 TRBJ2-3 TRBV5-1 CASSLVTGGTDTQYF TGCGCCAGCAGCTTGGTTACAGGGGGCACAGATACGCAGTATTTT
- - TRBJ2-7 TRBV3-1 CASSQDLGLGVYEQYF TGTGCCAGCAGCCAAGATCTTGGGCTAGGAGTCTACGAGCAGTACTTC
- - TRBJ2-1 TRBV20-1 CSASGRSETGGTYNEQFF TGCAGTGCTAGTGGGCGTTCCGAGACGGGGGGCACCTACAATGAGCAGTTCTTC
few - TRBJ2-5 TRBV12-3/TRBV12-4 CASSPPHRTQYF TGTGCCAGCAGTCCTCCTCATCGGACCCAGTACTTC
- - TRBJ2-1 TRBV2 CASSVRLTAFSYNEQFF TGTGCCAGCAGTGTACGGCTGACAGCATTCTCCTACAATGAGCAGTTCTTC